The 20 T cell receptor beta chains reported below all come from one sample, sequenced in a study of T cell changes during pregnancy in multiple sclerosis. The table came from immunoSEQ multiplex PCR; TCRdb's copy has only in-frame clones and leaves some out. The sample holds around 30,000 clones, roughly 90% seen once. This material consisted of CD8+ T cells from peripheral blood mononuclear cells, taken in the third trimester of pregnancy. The origin of the receptors is a female donor with multiple sclerosis, enrolled in a pregnancy study.

The V gene is TRBV6-5, the J gene TRBJ1-5; 7 nucleotides match TRBD1. The CDR3 has 14 amino acids. Trimming removed 6 bases from V and 2 bases from J; junction bases left unmatched: 4. The germline V gene has CDR1 MNHEY and CDR2 SVGAGI. The CDR3 nucleotides read TGTGCCAGCAGCTCCACAGGGGGCAATCAGCCCCAGCATTTT. The encoded protein is CASSSTGGNQPQHF.

The chain combines TRBV19 with TRBJ2-1; tentative D call: TRBD1 (5 bases). The CDR3 runs 13 residues. V was cut by 8 bases and J by 6 bases, with 14 bases left in between. Germline V gene sequence: CDR1 LNHDA, CDR2 SQIVND (reference sequence). CDR3 DNA sequence: TGTGCCAGTGCCCCAGGGTATGGCAATGAGCAGTTCTTC. This codes for CASAPGYGNEQFF.

This chain uses TRBV7-9 with TRBJ2-3; no firm D call. The V gene lost 4 bases and the J gene lost 0 bases, with 8 bases spanning the gap. CDR1 is SEHNR and CDR2 is FQNEAQ in the germline V gene (reference sequence). This CDR3 is built from 14 residues. The DNA of the CDR3 is TGTGCCAGCAGCTGGTTGGAGAGCACAGATACGCAGTATTTT. As protein: CASSWLESTDTQYF.

The genes are TRBV10-2 and TRBJ1-1; TRBD1 aligns across 8 bases. Trimming cost V 6 bases and J 4 bases; bases outside gene matches: 7. Germline V gives CDR1 WSHSY, CDR2 SAAADI. The CDR3 runs 14 residues. The CDR3 is CASRTGESGTEAFF. Written as DNA, the CDR3 is TGCGCCAGCAGGACAGGGGAGAGTGGCACTGAAGCTTTCTTT.

This clone was picked up one time. J is TRBJ2-1 and V is TRBV10-3, with D hard to call. CDR1 is ENHRY, CDR2 SYGVKD, per germline. V was trimmed by 3 bases and J by 3 bases, leaving 15 bases between them. The CDR3 consists of 16 residues. CDR3 in DNA: TGTGCCATCAGTGATCCCGACTCAAAATACTACAATGAGCAGTTCTTC. Translating gives CAISDPDSKYYNEQFF.

The chain uses TRBV27 and TRBJ1-5, with 7 bases that match TRBD1. In germline, CDR1 is MNHEY, CDR2 SMNVEV (reference sequence). This CDR3 is built from 15 residues. V was clipped by 4 bases and J by 1 base; unmatched bases: 4. CDR3: CASSWTGLSNQPQHF. The CDR3 region has the DNA TGTGCCAGCAGTTGGACAGGTCTCAGCAATCAGCCCCAGCATTTT.

V and J are TRBV4-1 and TRBJ1-1; possible D gene TRBD1, 5 bases. Germline values: CDR1 MGHRA, CDR2 YSYEKL. The CDR3 extends over 14 amino acids. V gave up 1 base and J gave up 2 bases, with 8 bases separating them. CDR3 residues: CASSQGTLNTEAFF. CDR3 coding DNA: TGCGCCAGCAGCCAAGGGACACTTAACACTGAAGCTTTCTTT.

The chain recombines TRBV2 with TRBJ2-2, with D uncertain. CDR1 is SNHLY, CDR2 FYNNEI, per germline. The CDR3 totals 13 residues. Trimming removed 5 bases at V and 2 bases at J, with 6 bases between. The CDR3 nucleotides are TGTGCCAGCAGTCCTAGAAACACCGGGGAGCTGTTTTTT. Protein product: CASSPRNTGELFF.

This chain links TRBV27 with TRBJ2-2, with 7 bases matching TRBD2. Germline V gene sequence: CDR1 MNHEY, CDR2 SMNVEV (reference sequence). Trimming cost V 2 bases and J 11 bases; bases outside gene matches: 11. The CDR3 is 15 residues long. This CDR3 is CASSLAGVPKLELFF. The CDR3 DNA follows: TGTGCCAGCAGTTTAGCGGGGGTGCCCAAACTAGAGCTGTTTTTT.

The chain recombines TRBV4-1 with TRBJ2-5; D remains ambiguous. Trimming stripped 1 base from V and 4 bases from J, with 10 bases between. The V gene's germline CDR1 is MGHRA and CDR2 YSYEKL. CDR3 length equals 14 residues. The CDR3 DNA is TGCGCCAGCAGCCAAGGGTTGTTGCGAGAGACCCAGTACTTC. Translating gives CASSQGLLRETQYF.

V usage is TRBV11-1 and J usage is TRBJ1-1; no clear D gene. The V end was cut by 2 bases, the J end by 1 base, with 11 bases between. The germline V gene has CDR1 SGHAT and CDR2 FQDESV (reference sequence). The CDR3 covers 15 residues. In DNA form, the CDR3 reads TGTGCCAGCAGCTTACGGGCGGGAAGGAACACTGAAGCTTTCTTT. Protein product: CASSLRAGRNTEAFF.

The rearrangement uses TRBV4-3 and TRBJ1-2; D unclear. This CDR3 has 15 residues. Germline CDR1 reads LGHNA; CDR2 reads YSLEER. Trimming left V 1 base short and J 4 bases short, with 13 bases between. CDR3 loop: CASSQGTGGTYGYTF. In DNA, the CDR3 is TGCGCCAGCAGCCAAGGTACGGGAGGCACCTATGGCTACACCTTC.

The chain couples TRBV21-1 to TRBJ1-2; TRBD1, the D gene given by the table, was not confirmed from the DNA. TRBV21-1 is recorded as a pseudogene. There are 16 residues in the CDR3. DNA of the CDR3: TGTGCCAGCAGCAGACGGGACAGGGGTTGGAAATATGGCTACACCTTC. It encodes CASSRRDRGWKYGYTF.

The chain joins TRBV6-1 to TRBJ2-5; TRBD2 matches at 13 bases. From germline, CDR1 is MNHNS and CDR2 SASEGT. CDR3 length: 16 amino acids. V lost 2 bases and J lost 5; bases outside the gene matches: 5. The CDR3 reads CASSEWGLAGRETQYF. Here the CDR3 DNA reads TGTGCCAGCAGTGAATGGGGACTAGCGGGGAGGGAGACCCAGTACTTC.

For the CDR3, the DNA is TGTGCCAGCAGCCCGGGACAGCCAGCCTACGAGCAGTACTTC. As protein: CASSPGQPAYEQYF. This rearrangement joins TRBV5-6 to TRBJ2-7; TRBD1 agrees at 7 bases. With V trimmed by 4 bases and J by 2 bases, 6 bases remained unmatched. Germline V gives CDR1 SGHDT, CDR2 YYEEEE. The CDR3 contains 14 residues.

The genes are TRBV10-3 and TRBJ2-2; a weak D match, TRBD2 (6 bases). The CDR3 consists of 16 residues. With 0 bases removed from V and 5 bases from J, the gap between germline ends came to 13 bases. Germline V gives CDR1 ENHRY, CDR2 SYGVKD. The chain's CDR3 is CAISESRGERTGELFF. The CDR3 region has the DNA TGTGCCATCAGTGAGTCGCGGGGTGAGAGGACCGGGGAGCTGTTTTTT.

The chain uses TRBV2 and TRBJ2-7; D gene unclear. The CDR3 sequence is 14 residues long. Germline CDR1 SNHLY, CDR2 FYNNEI. V lost 0 bases, J lost 4 bases, and 10 bases lay in between. The CDR3, as DNA: TGTGCCAGCAGTGAAGCCCCCCCCGGGTACGAGCAGTACTTC. Its translation is CASSEAPPGYEQYF.

The gene calls are TRBV15 and TRBJ1-1; D ambiguous. V was clipped by 3 bases and J by 0 bases, with 8 bases between them. This CDR3 is 14 amino acids long. Germline V gene lookup returns CDR1 LNHNV and CDR2 YYDKDF (reference sequence). CDR3 in amino acids: CATSSRVLNTEAFF. DNA of the CDR3: TGTGCCACCAGCAGTCGGGTCTTGAACACTGAAGCTTTCTTT.

The chain links TRBV2 to TRBJ2-5; 15 nucleotides line up with TRBD2. V lost 7 bases, J lost 5 bases, and 8 bases stayed unmatched. The CDR3 covers 16 residues. Germline loops: CDR1 SNHLY, CDR2 FYNNEI. In nucleotides, the CDR3 is TGTGCCAGCACCCCGGGACTAGCGGGGGGTGAGGAGACCCAGTACTTC. Its protein product is CASTPGLAGGEETQYF.

V gene TRBV7-9 combines with J gene TRBJ2-7; D uncertain. Germline CDR1 reads SEHNR; CDR2 reads FQNEAQ (reference sequence). This CDR3 spans 12 amino acids. The V end was cut by 4 bases, the J end by 0 bases, with 4 bases between. The CDR3 spells CASSSNSYEQYF. The CDR3 nucleotides read TGTGCCAGCAGCTCTAACTCCTACGAGCAGTACTTC.